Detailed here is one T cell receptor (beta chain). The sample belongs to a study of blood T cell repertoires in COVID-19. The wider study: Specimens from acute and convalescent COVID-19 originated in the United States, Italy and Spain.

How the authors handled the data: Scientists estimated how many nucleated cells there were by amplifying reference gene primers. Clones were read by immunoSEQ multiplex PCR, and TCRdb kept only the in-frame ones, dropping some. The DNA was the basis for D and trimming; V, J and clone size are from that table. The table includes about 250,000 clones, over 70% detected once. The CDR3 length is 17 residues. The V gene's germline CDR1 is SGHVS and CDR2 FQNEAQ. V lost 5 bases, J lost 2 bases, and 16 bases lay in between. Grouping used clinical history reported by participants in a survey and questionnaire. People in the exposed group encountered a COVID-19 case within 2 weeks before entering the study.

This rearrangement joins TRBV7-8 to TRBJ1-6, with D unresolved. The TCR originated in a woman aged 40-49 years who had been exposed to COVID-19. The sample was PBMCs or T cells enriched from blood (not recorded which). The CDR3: CASSPPGGQAYNSPLHF. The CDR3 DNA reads TGTGCCAGCAGCCCCCCCGGAGGCCAGGCCTATAATTCACCCCTCCACTTT.